These T cell receptor beta chains were read from a single sample in a study of cytomegalovirus exposure and HLA in healthy donors. The repertoire was sequenced with immunoSEQ multiplex PCR; TCRdb's copy has only in-frame clones and lacks some. The sample shows roughly 150,000 clones, roughly 83% of them seen only once. Sequencing was carried out using PBMCs. Receptors were obtained from a man younger than 45 in good health and CMV-seropositive. CDR3s include the opening cysteine and the closing phenylalanine or tryptophan. D genes are given only for firm matches. Where a row states a size, it is once, few, many or the class of an expanded clone; other rows omit it.

length,D,J,V,size,CDR3,DNA
15,NA,TRBJ2-2,TRBV7-2,few,CASSLDGRGTGELFF,TGTGCCAGCAGCTTAGACGGGAGAGGGACCGGGGAGCTGTTTTTT
14,NA,TRBJ1-1,TRBV21-1,NA,CASSPRDSNTEAFF,TGTGCCAGCAGCCCACGGGACAGTAACACTGAAGCTTTCTTT
16,TRBD2,TRBJ2-7,TRBV5-6,NA,CASSYPTSGEAYEQYF,TGTGCCAGCAGCTATCCGACTAGCGGGGAAGCCTACGAGCAGTACTTC
14,NA,TRBJ1-5,TRBV19,NA,CATRDISPNQPQHF,TGTGCCACACGGGACATCTCTCCCAATCAGCCCCAGCATTTT
17,TRBD2,TRBJ2-1,TRBV9,NA,CASSVEPSAGGIDEQFF,TGTGCCAGCAGCGTAGAACCGTCGGCGGGAGGGATCGATGAGCAGTTCTTC
14,NA,TRBJ2-1,TRBV28,NA,CASSFSVIGNEQFF,TGTGCCAGCAGTTTTAGCGTTATAGGCAATGAGCAGTTCTTC
13,NA,TRBJ1-2,TRBV9,NA,CASSPDSSYGYTF,TGTGCCAGCAGTCCTGACAGTAGCTATGGCTACACCTTC
17,NA,TRBJ1-1,TRBV27,NA,CASSTGGWRQMNTEAFF,TGTGCCAGCAGTACCGGAGGGTGGCGACAAATGAACACTGAAGCTTTCTTT
18,NA,TRBJ2-6,TRBV7-2,NA,CASSFRTRLWSGANVLTF,TGTGCCAGCAGCTTCAGGACACGGCTTTGGTCTGGGGCCAACGTCCTGACTTTC
16,NA,TRBJ2-2,TRBV7-2,NA,CASSLTPGANTGELFF,TGTGCCAGCAGCTTAACCCCAGGGGCGAACACCGGGGAGCTGTTTTTT
14,NA,TRBJ1-2,TRBV4-3,NA,CASSPLDSLYGYTF,TGCGCCAGCAGCCCACTGGACAGCCTCTATGGCTACACCTTC
18,NA,TRBJ2-1,TRBV27,NA,CASSLIRTPAQTYNEQFF,TGTGCCAGCAGTCTGATAAGGACACCTGCGCAAACGTACAATGAGCAGTTCTTC
15,TRBD1,TRBJ2-7,TRBV9,few,CASSPGPGTGNEQYF,TGTGCCAGCAGCCCCGGTCCCGGGACAGGAAACGAGCAGTACTTC
14,TRBD1,TRBJ2-7,TRBV5-6,NA,CASSLGTGSREQYF,TGTGCCAGCAGCTTAGGGACAGGGTCTCGCGAGCAGTACTTC
15,TRBD2,TRBJ2-1,TRBV6-5,few,CASSYSGAGAGEQFF,TGTGCCAGCAGTTACTCCGGAGCGGGGGCGGGTGAGCAGTTCTTC
16,TRBD2,TRBJ2-5,TRBV7-7,NA,CASSLGASGRAETQYF,TGTGCTAGCAGCTTAGGGGCTAGCGGGAGAGCGGAGACCCAGTACTTC
15,TRBD1,TRBJ2-3,TRBV7-9,few,CASSRGQGISDTQYF,TGTGCCAGCAGCCGGGGACAGGGGATTTCAGATACGCAGTATTTT
21,TRBD1,TRBJ2-1,TRBV5-1,NA,CASSLRPPGQGQALGGNEQFF,TGCGCCAGCAGCTTGCGACCCCCCGGACAGGGACAAGCCCTAGGGGGCAATGAGCAGTTCTTC
17,NA,TRBJ1-5,TRBV6-1,NA,CASSELEGGRTGQPQHF,TGTGCCAGCAGTGAACTTGAAGGCGGCAGAACGGGGCAGCCCCAGCATTTT
14,NA,TRBJ1-5,TRBV27,few,CASGIRDTGQPQHF,TGTGCCAGCGGCATCAGGGACACTGGGCAGCCCCAGCATTTT
11,NA,TRBJ2-7,TRBV6-5,NA,CASSPLYEQYF,TGTGCCAGCAGCCCCCTCTACGAGCAGTACTTC
17,TRBD2,TRBJ2-3,TRBV27,NA,CASSFLTSGGVTDTQYF,TGTGCCAGCAGTTTCCTGACTAGCGGGGGGGTCACAGATACGCAGTATTTT
13,NA,TRBJ1-5,TRBV6-1,NA,CASSETGNQPQHF,TGTGCCAGCAGTGAAACGGGCAATCAGCCCCAGCATTTT
15,TRBD2,TRBJ2-1,TRBV11-2,NA,CASRISSGSHNEQFF,TGTGCCAGCAGGATTTCGAGCGGGAGCCACAATGAGCAGTTCTTC
16,TRBD2,TRBJ2-3,TRBV7-2,NA,CASSLGSGGIADTQYF,TGTGCCAGCAGCTTGGGTAGCGGGGGGATAGCAGATACGCAGTATTTT
14,NA,TRBJ1-1,TRBV19,once,CASSIAGTLSEAFF,TGTGCCAGTAGTATAGCCGGGACTTTGAGTGAAGCTTTCTTT
14,NA,TRBJ1-2,TRBV7-6,NA,CASSEMRGSPGYTF,TGTGCCAGCAGCGAGATGCGGGGGAGCCCTGGCTACACCTTC
15,NA,TRBJ2-2,TRBV19,NA,CASSHFGENTGELFF,TGTGCCAGTAGTCATTTCGGTGAAAACACCGGGGAGCTGTTTTTT
14,TRBD1,TRBJ2-7,TRBV18,NA,CASSETGDSYEQYF,TGTGCCAGCTCAGAAACAGGGGATTCCTACGAGCAGTACTTC
13,TRBD1,TRBJ2-1,TRBV30,NA,CAWQTGGYNEQFF,TGTGCCTGGCAGACAGGGGGATACAATGAGCAGTTCTTC
19,TRBD1,TRBJ1-3,TRBV15,NA,CATSREGNPDRVSGNTIYF,TGTGCCACCAGCAGAGAAGGGAACCCCGACAGGGTCTCTGGAAACACCATATATTTT
15,TRBD1,TRBJ1-2,TRBV2,NA,CASSGNRQGASGYTF,TGTGCCAGCAGTGGTAACCGACAGGGGGCGAGTGGCTACACCTTC
16,NA,TRBJ1-1,TRBV27,NA,CASSRRDTVPNTEAFF,TGTGCCAGCAGTAGACGGGACACCGTCCCCAACACTGAAGCTTTCTTT
13,NA,TRBJ1-4,TRBV18,once,CASSPDRMEKLFF,TGTGCCAGCTCACCCGACAGGATGGAAAAACTGTTTTTT
14,NA,TRBJ2-3,TRBV10-3,NA,CAISDVQAADTQYF,TGTGCCATCAGTGACGTACAGGCTGCAGATACGCAGTATTTT
13,NA,TRBJ1-1,TRBV6-5,NA,CASSYEGLTEAFF,TGTGCCAGCAGTTACGAGGGATTGACTGAAGCTTTCTTT
14,TRBD2,TRBJ2-5,TRBV10-3,NA,CAISERTSGETQYF,TGTGCCATCAGTGAGCGGACTAGTGGAGAGACCCAGTACTTC
15,TRBD2,TRBJ2-5,TRBV15,NA,CATSRVSGVEETQYF,TGTGCCACCAGCAGAGTAAGCGGGGTCGAAGAGACCCAGTACTTC
13,NA,TRBJ2-3,TRBV30,once,CAWSPGWTDTQYF,TGTGCCTGGAGTCCAGGGTGGACAGATACGCAGTATTTT
15,TRBD1,TRBJ1-1,TRBV7-3,NA,CASSFRQGGFTEAFF,TGTGCCAGCAGCTTCCGACAGGGCGGTTTCACTGAAGCTTTCTTT
17,TRBD1,TRBJ1-5,TRBV10-3,NA,CAISTGTGGDSNQPQHF,TGTGCCATCAGTACCGGGACAGGGGGGGATAGCAATCAGCCCCAGCATTTT
13,TRBD1,TRBJ2-7,TRBV6-1,NA,CASSAGQHYEQYF,TGTGCCAGCAGTGCGGGACAGCACTACGAGCAGTACTTC
12,NA,TRBJ2-1,TRBV6-5,NA,CASSYSGDEQFF,TGTGCCAGCAGTTACTCGGGCGATGAGCAGTTCTTC
13,NA,TRBJ2-7,TRBV10-3,NA,CAISDRADHEQYF,TGTGCCATCAGTGACAGGGCGGACCACGAGCAGTACTTC
12,NA,TRBJ2-1,TRBV30,few,CAAPRGYNEQFF,TGTGCCGCCCCGAGAGGCTACAATGAGCAGTTCTTC
14,NA,TRBJ1-1,TRBV11-2,NA,CASSPRVKNTEAFF,TGTGCCAGCAGCCCCCGGGTCAAGAACACTGAAGCTTTCTTT
16,TRBD1,TRBJ1-2,TRBV27,NA,CASSLSPGQGTHGYTF,TGTGCCAGCAGTTTATCCCCGGGACAGGGTACCCATGGCTACACCTTC
13,TRBD2,TRBJ2-1,TRBV30,NA,CAWEREGYNEQFF,TGTGCCTGGGAGCGGGAAGGGTACAATGAGCAGTTCTTC
15,TRBD2,TRBJ2-1,TRBV5-1,NA,CASRVGTSGGYEQFF,TGCGCCAGCAGAGTTGGGACTAGCGGGGGCTATGAGCAGTTCTTC
14,NA,TRBJ1-1,TRBV7-2,NA,CASSSQGFGTEAFF,TGTGCCAGCAGCTCCCAGGGGTTTGGGACTGAAGCTTTCTTT
14,NA,TRBJ1-4,TRBV2,NA,CASSVRNTNEKLFF,TGTGCCAGCAGTGTCAGGAATACTAATGAAAAACTGTTTTTT
17,TRBD2,TRBJ2-1,TRBV5-1,NA,CASSESGTWESGNEQFF,TGCGCCAGCAGCGAGAGCGGGACCTGGGAGTCAGGGAATGAGCAGTTCTTC
14,TRBD1,TRBJ1-2,TRBV5-1,NA,CASSLGGDSYGYTF,TGCGCCAGCAGCTTGGGAGGGGACAGCTATGGCTACACCTTC
12,NA,TRBJ2-7,TRBV10-2,NA,CASSPGSYEQYF,TGCGCCAGCAGCCCCGGGTCCTACGAGCAGTACTTC
15,TRBD2,TRBJ2-1,TRBV5-4,NA,CASSLGAGGPNEQFF,TGTGCCAGCAGCTTGGGCGCGGGGGGGCCTAATGAGCAGTTCTTC
15,NA,TRBJ1-6,TRBV5-1,NA,CASSLEPGSNSPLHF,TGCGCCAGCAGCTTAGAACCGGGGTCCAATTCACCCCTCCACTTT
16,TRBD1,TRBJ1-5,TRBV4-3,NA,CASSQNGQGSNQPQHF,TGCGCCAGCAGCCAAAACGGACAGGGTAGCAATCAGCCCCAGCATTTT
13,NA,TRBJ1-1,TRBV28,NA,CASSLQVNTEAFF,TGTGCCAGCAGTCTACAGGTGAACACTGAAGCTTTCTTT
14,NA,TRBJ2-7,TRBV11-2,few,CASSLEASSYEQYF,TGTGCCAGCAGCTTAGAGGCCTCCTCCTACGAGCAGTACTTC
15,TRBD2,TRBJ2-7,TRBV6-6,NA,CASSVSQRESYEQYF,TGTGCCAGCAGCGTCAGTCAGCGGGAGTCCTACGAGCAGTACTTC